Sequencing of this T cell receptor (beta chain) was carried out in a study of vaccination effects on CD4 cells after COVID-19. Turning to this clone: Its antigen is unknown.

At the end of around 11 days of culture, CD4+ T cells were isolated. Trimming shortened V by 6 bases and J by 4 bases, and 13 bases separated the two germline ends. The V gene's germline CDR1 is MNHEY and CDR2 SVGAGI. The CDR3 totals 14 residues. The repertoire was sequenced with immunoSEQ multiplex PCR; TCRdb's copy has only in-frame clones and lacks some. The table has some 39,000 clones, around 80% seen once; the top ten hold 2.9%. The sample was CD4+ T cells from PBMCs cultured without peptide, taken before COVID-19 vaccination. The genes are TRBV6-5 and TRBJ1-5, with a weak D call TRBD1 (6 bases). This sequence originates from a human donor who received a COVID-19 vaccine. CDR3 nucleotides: TGTGCCAGCAGGGAGTATACAGGGAATCAGCCCCAGCATTTT. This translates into CASREYTGNQPQHF.